This entry concerns a single TCR beta chain. Its antigen target is currently unknown. The record has no base qualities; no much larger clone is one base away. Genomic DNA was extracted from sorted cells for sequencing of the TCRbeta CDR3 region. The immunoSEQ Assay was used for sequencing of TCRbeta CDR3 regions. TCRdb mirrors the immuneACCESS table, restricted to in-frame sequences. Some clones are absent from its copies; in checked studies, under half trace to an unresolved V gene, and the reason for the others is unknown. This sample lists around 68,000 clones; 80% to 90% were detected once. Roughly 17% of the sample goes to the ten largest clones. This sample is part of a study of OX40 agonist ivuxolimab in advanced cancers. Broadly, across the study: Ivuxolimab was an agonistic, fully human IgG2 monoclonal antibody directed against OX40 (CD134), a costimulatory receptor. Intravenous ivuxolimab was administered to patients every 2 weeks at six dose levels: 0.01, 0.1, 0.3, 1.5, 3 and 10 mg/kg. Of the 50 or so patients in dose escalation, about 20 had hepatocellular carcinoma, roughly 15 had melanoma, 9 had renal cell carcinoma and 9 had head and neck cancer. In the dose-escalation cohort, 75% to 85% of patients were male, and the mean age was 60 years with a range of roughly 20 to 80. Prior anti-PD-1, anti-PD-L1 or anti-CTLA-4 therapy was permitted, and checkpoint inhibitors had been received by about two fifths of dose-escalation patients. Three dose-escalation patients achieved partial responses, one with hepatocellular carcinoma and two with cutaneous melanoma. The point of sequencing TCRbeta in the periphery was to test whether ivuxolimab changed TCR sequence diversity and drove clonal T-cell expansion. The paper describes the monotherapy dose-escalation part (N of about 47 patients) of the phase I trial of ivuxolimab. General conclusions and limits of the study: On average, CD8+ T cells showed more expanded clones than CD4+ T cells after ivuxolimab. The antigen specificity of the clonally expanded peripheral T cells was not determined. At doses of 0.1 to 3.0 mg/kg, clonal expansion of both CD4+ and CD8+ blood T cells was observed from baseline to week 6. In the 0.1-3.0 mg/kg groups, partial responders were among the patients with the lowest normalized peripheral clonal expansion, particularly in CD8+ T cells. Low levels of normalized T-cell clonal expansion were also seen in some nonresponding patients.

Patients with autoimmune disease history or receiving systemic immunosuppression were excluded from the trial. Peripheral blood for TCR sequencing was collected from all dose cohorts at baseline, on cycle 4 day 1, and on cycle 7 day 1. The samples were taken from a phase I, first-in-human, multicenter, open-label dose-escalation trial of ivuxolimab. Adults with locally advanced or metastatic melanoma, renal cell, hepatocellular, or head and neck squamous cell carcinoma were enrolled in the trial. Before TCR sequencing, CD4+ T cells and CD8+ T cells were sorted from peripheral blood as separate populations. This specimen consisted of CD4+ or CD8+ T cells sorted from blood, obtained in a trial of the OX40 agonist ivuxolimab. This receptor was identified in an adult with an advanced solid tumor such as melanoma, head and neck, liver or kidney cancer.

The DNA sequence is as follows: TGCGCCAGCAGCCAAGTATTGTCAGGGTCCTTCACTGAAGCTTTCTTT. This sequence encodes CASSQVLSGSFTEAFF. The rearranged chain carries TRBV4-1 and TRBJ1-1, with a tentative D gene TRBD1 over 5 matching bases. The germline V gene gives CDR1 as MGHRA and CDR2 as YSYEKL. The CDR3 covers 16 residues, taking in both the cysteine and the phenylalanine. The CDR3 DNA has 48 bases and is translated from base 1. V is cut by 1 base and J by 4 bases, and the space between the germline ends is 16 bases.